Presented here are 24 T cell receptor beta chains from one specimen sequenced in a study of blood T cell repertoires in COVID-19. The protocol was immunoSEQ multiplex PCR, while the TCRdb copy is restricted to in-frame clones and leaves out a portion. The sample lists some 170,000 clones; roughly 85% were seen once. Sequencing was done on a sample of PBMCs or T cells enriched from blood (not recorded which). These receptors were obtained from a man between 35 and 55 years old who had recovered from COVID-19.

In this sample, this clone turned up a few times. The chain carries TRBV9 and TRBJ2-1; 8 bases line up with TRBD2. From germline, CDR1 is SGDLS and CDR2 YYNGEE. The V segment lost 0 bases and the J segment 3 bases; nucleotides outside the gene matches: 8. The CDR3 runs to 17 residues. The CDR3 coding sequence is TGTGCCAGCAGCGTAGAAGGTAGCGGGGCATTCTACAATGAGCAGTTCTTC. It is translated as CASSVEGSGAFYNEQFF.

This chain connects TRBV11-3 to TRBJ2-3; TRBD2 is a possible D gene (5 bases). This CDR3 contains 12 residues. Germline values: CDR1 SGHNT, CDR2 YENEEA. Deletions cut 3 bases from V and 4 bases from J, with 5 bases between. The CDR3 spells CASSFGADTQYF. The CDR3 DNA follows: TGTGCCAGCAGCTTCGGGGCAGATACGCAGTATTTT.

The V gene is TRBV7-9, the J gene TRBJ2-3, with D unclear. The CDR3 extends over 15 amino acids. Germline V gene sequence: CDR1 SEHNR, CDR2 FQNEAQ (reference sequence). Trimming shortened V by 1 base and J by 0 bases, and 8 bases separated the two germline ends. The CDR3 DNA reads TGTGCCAGCAGCTTAGACTTTCCTAGCACAGATACGCAGTATTTT. It yields the protein CASSLDFPSTDTQYF.

The chain couples TRBV2 to TRBJ2-2, with a possible D match to TRBD1 (6 bases). The CDR3 has 16 amino acids. Trimming took off 1 base at V and 0 bases at J, with 9 bases between the two ends. Per the germline V gene, CDR1 is SNHLY and CDR2 is FYNNEI. CDR3 nucleotide sequence: TGTGCCAGCAGTGAAGATTACAGGGCGAACACCGGGGAGCTGTTTTTT. Translated: CASSEDYRANTGELFF.

The chain joins TRBV13 to TRBJ1-1; TRBD1 matches at 12 bases. V lost 7 bases and J lost 11; bases outside the gene matches: 11. The germline CDR1 and CDR2 sequences are PRHDT and FYEKMQ (reference sequence). The CDR3 totals 14 residues. CDR3 sequence reads: CASKPGQGASEAFF. CDR3 sequence (DNA): TGTGCCAGCAAACCGGGACAGGGGGCGTCGGAGGCTTTCTTT.

The genes are TRBV19 and TRBJ1-1, with D tentatively TRBD1 (5 bases). Germline V gives CDR1 LNHDA, CDR2 SQIVND (reference sequence). The CDR3 runs to 16 residues. V shed 3 bases and J shed 1 base, with 15 bases lying between them. The CDR3 DNA sequence: TGTGCCAGTAGTATCGGACCCCCCACAGGGAACACTGAAGCTTTCTTT. Its protein is CASSIGPPTGNTEAFF.

The V call is TRBV11-2, the J call TRBJ2-5; a possible D gene is TRBD1 (5 bases). Germline CDR1 SGHAT, CDR2 FQNNGV. The V and J ends lost 5 bases and 5 bases respectively, with 12 bases between them. This CDR3 spans 13 amino acids. The CDR3 DNA reads as TGTGCCAGCAGCCTCCAGGGATCCGAGACCCAGTACTTC. Amino acids: CASSLQGSETQYF. Variable domain in full (rest from reference TRBV11-2 and TRBJ2-5): EAGVAQSPRYKIIEKRQSVAFWCNPISGHATLYWYQQILGQGPKLLIQFQNNGVVDDSQLPKDRFSAERLKGVDSTLKIQPAKLEDSAVYLCASSLQGSETQYFGPGTRLLVL.

The chain is built from TRBV18 and TRBJ1-2; possible D gene TRBD1, 6 bases. Germline CDR1 KGHSH, CDR2 LQKENI. This CDR3 spans 16 amino acids. Deletions cut 2 bases from V and 9 bases from J, with 22 bases between. The CDR3 loop reads CASSPNLENRDHRYTF. The CDR3 bases are TGTGCCAGCTCACCAAATCTCGAGAACAGGGATCACCGCTACACCTTC. The complete variable domain, with remaining parts taken from reference TRBV18 and TRBJ1-2, reads NAGVMQNPRHLVRRRGQEARLRCSPMKGHSHVYWYRQLPEEGLKFMVYLQKENIIDESGMPKERFSAEFPKEGPSILRIQQVVRGDSAAYFCASSPNLENRDHRYTFGSGTRLTVV.

This chain links TRBV6-5 with TRBJ1-3, with D possibly TRBD1 on 6 matching bases. The CDR3 length is 14 residues. Germline CDR1 is MNHEY and CDR2 is SVGAGI. Trimming removed 9 bases from V and 5 bases from J, with 17 bases in between. The DNA for the CDR3 is TGTGCCAGTAGCGAGACCGGGACAAGAAACACCATATATTTT. This sequence encodes CASSETGTRNTIYF.

V usage is TRBV5-1 and J usage is TRBJ1-3, with a weak D call TRBD1 (5 bases). V shed 0 bases and J shed 2 bases, with 15 bases lying between them. CDR3 length equals 17 residues. Germline CDR1 reads SGHRS; CDR2 reads YFSETQ. The CDR3 DNA is TGCGCCAGCAGCTTGGGGAACCAGGGAAATGCTGGAAACACCATATATTTT. Protein sequence: CASSLGNQGNAGNTIYF.

V gene TRBV9 combines with J gene TRBJ2-7, with TRBD1 as a possible D gene (6 bases). The CDR3 has 14 residues. V lost 0 bases, J lost 5 bases, and 12 bases lay in between. Germline V gene sequence: CDR1 SGDLS, CDR2 YYNGEE. This CDR3 is CASSVDDRYNEQYF. CDR3 bases: TGTGCCAGCAGCGTAGACGACAGGTACAACGAGCAGTACTTC. Filled out from reference TRBV9 and TRBJ2-7, the complete variable domain reads DSGVTQTPKHLITATGQRVTLRCSPRSGDLSVYWYQQSLDQGLQFLIQYYNGEERAKGNILERFSAQQFPDLHSELNLSSLELGDSALYFCASSVDDRYNEQYFGPGTRLTVT.

The CDR3 spells CASGEETQYF. DNA for the CDR3: TGCGCCAGTGGAGAGGAGACCCAGTACTTC. The J gene is TRBJ2-5, the V gene TRBV5-1; the D is unclear. Germline V gene lookup returns CDR1 SGHRS and CDR2 YFSETQ. V lost 8 bases and J 5 bases, leaving 7 bases between the germline ends. The CDR3 loop spans 10 amino acids. The complete variable domain, with remaining parts taken from reference TRBV5-1 and TRBJ2-5, reads KAGVTQTPRYLIKTRGQQVTLSCSPISGHRSVSWYQQTPGQGLQFLFEYFSETQRNKGNFPGRFSGRQFSNSRSEMNVSTLELGDSALYLCASGEETQYFGPGTRLLVL.

The J gene is TRBJ2-7, the V gene TRBV6-5; 9 bases line up with TRBD2. V dropped 5 bases and J dropped 3; count of bases not matched to a gene: 8. Germline values: CDR1 MNHEY, CDR2 SVGAGI. The CDR3 consists of 15 residues. CDR3 DNA sequence: TGTGCCAGCAGTCCCCCCGGACTAGCGCTCTACGAGCAGTACTTC. As protein: CASSPPGLALYEQYF.

The V call is TRBV5-4, the J call TRBJ2-7, with TRBD1 as a possible D gene (6 bases). The CDR3 length is 14 residues. Germline-derived CDR1 and CDR2 are SGHNT and YYREEE (reference sequence). The V and J ends lost 3 bases and 1 base respectively, with 11 bases between them. The chain's CDR3 is CASSSLDRSYEQYF. The CDR3 coding sequence is TGTGCCAGCAGCTCCCTGGACAGATCCTACGAGCAGTACTTC.

The V gene is TRBV6-4, the J gene TRBJ2-3; TRBD2 aligns across 16 bases. CDR1 is MRHNA and CDR2 is SNTAGT in the germline V gene. With V trimmed by 0 bases and J by 1 base, 10 bases remained unmatched. The CDR3 covers 21 residues. The CDR3 DNA reads TGTGCCAGCAGTGACTCGAAGGGACTAGCGGGAGGGCCAACGGGCACAGATACGCAGTATTTT. The encoded protein is CASSDSKGLAGGPTGTDTQYF.

V gene TRBV6-4 combines with J gene TRBJ2-3, with 10 bases that match TRBD2. Germline-derived CDR1 and CDR2 are MRHNA and SNTAGT. Trimming cost V 6 bases and J 1 base; bases outside gene matches: 7. The CDR3 consists of 16 residues. CDR3 nucleotide sequence: TGTGCCAGCAGCGTCTTCGGGACTAGCGGCACAGATACGCAGTATTTT. Encoded protein: CASSVFGTSGTDTQYF.

The chain combines TRBV29-1 with TRBJ1-2; 7 positions match TRBD1. The CDR3 sequence is 13 residues long. The junction had 7 bases not matched to a gene; V was cut back by 5 bases and J by 4 bases. Germline V gene data show CDR1 as SQVTM and CDR2 as ANQGSEA. Here the CDR3 reads CSVLQGDPYGYTF. The CDR3 nucleotides are TGCAGCGTTCTTCAGGGGGATCCCTATGGCTACACCTTC.

The chain employs TRBV4-2 and TRBJ2-2, with 9 bases lining up with TRBD1. Trimming at V came to 0 bases and at J to 7 bases, leaving 9 bases not matched to a gene. This CDR3 region has 17 residues. Germline-derived CDR1 and CDR2 are LGHNA and YNFKEQ. The CDR3 coding sequence is TGTGCCAGCAGCCAAGATGAAGGGGACAGGGACGGCGGGGAGCTGTTTTTT. Translation gives CASSQDEGDRDGGELFF.

The rearrangement links TRBV10-3 to TRBJ1-2, with D possibly TRBD1 on 5 matching bases. The germline gives CDR1 ENHRY, CDR2 SYGVKD. Trimming stripped 6 bases from V and 7 bases from J, with 21 bases between. The CDR3 contains 15 residues. For the CDR3, the DNA is TGTGCCATCAGGAAAGAGGCGGACATTCTGGCTGGCTACACCTTC. Its translation is CAIRKEADILAGYTF.

The V call is TRBV2, the J call TRBJ2-7; 7 bases map to TRBD1. This CDR3 has 14 amino acids. CDR1 and CDR2 from the germline V gene are SNHLY and FYNNEI. Losses at the gene ends were 6 bases for V and 3 bases for J; bases not matched to a gene: 8. The CDR3 coding sequence is TGTGCCAGCAGCGCCCGACAGGGAATCTACGAGCAGTACTTC. Its protein is CASSARQGIYEQYF.

The rearrangement links TRBV15 to TRBJ2-7; tentatively, D is TRBD2 (6 bases). The CDR3 spans 16 residues. V was pared by 1 base and J by 3 bases, with 16 bases between. Germline loops: CDR1 LNHNV, CDR2 YYDKDF (reference sequence). The CDR3 DNA sequence: TGTGCCACCAGCAGAGGAAGGGGCGGGGCCCTCTACGAGCAGTACTTC. It specifies CATSRGRGGALYEQYF.

The genes are TRBV24-1 and TRBJ2-7; 8 bases are a match to TRBD2. Germline V gene data show CDR1 as KGHDR and CDR2 as SFDVKD. CDR3 length: 13 amino acids. Trimming cost V 9 bases and J 2 bases; bases outside gene matches: 5. In DNA form, the CDR3 reads TGTGCCACCGTGCCGGGGGGGCCCTACGAGCAGTACTTC. Protein product: CATVPGGPYEQYF.

This chain links TRBV4-2 with TRBJ2-3; 14 bases line up with TRBD2. The CDR3 consists of 19 residues. Germline CDR1 is LGHNA and CDR2 is YNFKEQ. The J segment lost 2 bases and the V segment lost 3 bases, leaving 10 bases of the junction unmatched. CDR3 sequence reads: CASSQSPGLAGVPTDTQYF. The DNA for the CDR3 is TGTGCCAGCAGCCAGTCGCCGGGACTAGCGGGAGTACCCACAGATACGCAGTATTTT.

The chain joins TRBV5-8 to TRBJ1-2; D gene unclear. Trimming stripped 1 base from V and 3 bases from J, with 7 bases between. Germline assignment: CDR1 SGHTS and CDR2 YDEGEE. The CDR3 loop spans 13 amino acids. As DNA, the CDR3 is TGTGCCAGCAGCTTGCTAGCTGACTATGGCTACACCTTC. This sequence encodes CASSLLADYGYTF.